This T cell receptor beta chain was found in a study of shared clonotypes between healthy human individuals. Concerning this clone: Different DNA sequences within this sample yield the same CDR3.

Trimming removed 0 bases at V and 1 base at J, with 7 bases between. The CDR3 covers 14 residues. The germline V gene encodes CDR1 SGDLS and CDR2 YYNGEE. The protocol was immunoSEQ multiplex PCR, while the TCRdb copy is restricted to in-frame clones and leaves out a portion. Of roughly 2.5 million clones in the sample, roughly nine tenths were seen once. Specimen: naive CD4+ T cells sorted from blood. Subset reported: CD45RA+ positively selected. The chain joins TRBV9 to TRBJ1-1; D is undetermined. The TCR sequence derives from a man aged 18 to 29 in good health. CDR3 nucleotide sequence: TGTGCCAGCAGCGTAGGTTCAGAGAACACTGAAGCTTTCTTT. Translated, it gives CASSVGSENTEAFF. The variable domain in full, with the rest retrieved from reference TRBV9 and TRBJ1-1, is DSGVTQTPKHLITATGQRVTLRCSPRSGDLSVYWYQQSLDQGLQFLIQYYNGEERAKGNILERFSAQQFPDLHSELNLSSLELGDSALYFCASSVGSENTEAFFGQGTRLTVV.